This TCR beta chain is drawn from a study of CD8+CD57+ T cells in acquired aplastic anemia. Turning to the study itself: Mean read depth for CD4+ cells from healthy donors was 10 million to 13 million.

Germline V gene sequence: CDR1 LGHNA, CDR2 YNFKEQ. After removal of 4 bases from V and 1 base from J, the junction contained 11 bases not matched to a gene. The CDR3 extends over 17 amino acids. Broader study findings: Researchers report that around 29 CD8+ CDR3 sequences appeared in both patients and controls.

At least ten counts were recorded for this clonotype. Its antigen is unknown. Using genomic DNA as the template, TCR beta VDJ and CDR3 profiling was carried out. TCRdb reprocessed the reads with MiXCR, giving one entry per CDR3 protein. The sample contains about 220,000 distinct CDR3 sequences, approximately 35% of which appear only once. This clonotype was obtained from a human donor in good health, serving as a control. The sequenced sample consisted of sorted CD4+, CD8+, or CD8+CD57+ T cells (not recorded which) from PBMCs. The V call is TRBV4-2, the J call TRBJ2-7; 9 nucleotides align to TRBD1. The CDR3 spells CASSLRTPGQGSYEQYF. The CDR3 DNA reads as TGTGCCAGCAGCCTCCGAACTCCGGGACAGGGATCCTACGAGCAGTACTTC.